This TCR beta chain emerged from a study of CD8 T cells in ankylosing spondylitis. Researchers built TCR beta libraries using quantitative 5'-RACE with molecular barcodes. TCRdb ran MiXCR on the 5' RACE reads and lists one entry per CDR3 protein. This sample has 150,000 to 200,000 distinct CDR3 sequences, with around 10% found just once. Overall study results and limits: Reactive arthritis synovial fluid and blood were previously reported to contain some motif variants. Clones linked to disease, bearing a CD8+ phenotype, were relatively rare in peripheral blood. Characteristic, it appeared, of ankylosing spondylitis blood was a TCR beta motif of eight highly homologous variants.

In its sample, this clonotype was seen many times. Its target is not known. The source is a male donor with ankylosing spondylitis or in good health (not recorded which). The sequencing sample was made of blood, either unsorted or a sorted T cell fraction (not recorded which).

CDR3 region: CASSETSGRYNEQFF. CDR3 bases: TGCGCCAGCAGTGAAACTAGCGGGCGATACAATGAGCAGTTCTTC. This rearrangement joins TRBV10-1 to TRBJ2-1, with 9 bases matching TRBD2. The J segment lost 4 bases and the V segment lost 3 bases, leaving 4 bases of the junction unmatched. The CDR3 runs 15 residues. The germline CDR1 and CDR2 sequences are WNHNN and SYGVQD (reference sequence).